The 3 T cell receptor beta chains below all came from one sample that was sequenced in a study of T cells in Graves' hyperthyroidism and ophthalmopathy. RNA transcripts yielded amplified TCR beta CDR3 regions. HTBI primers drove first-round RT-PCR of the TCR CDR3. TCRdb re-analysed the multiplex PCR reads in MiXCR, keeping a single row per CDR3 protein. The repertoire holds 500,000 or so distinct CDR3 sequences, with 17% as singletons. The sequenced material came from blood. These receptors were taken from a woman aged 18-29 years with Graves' ophthalmopathy.

This clonotype was detected many times. The chain has TRBV20-1 and TRBJ2-2; tentatively, D is TRBD1 (6 bases). The germline V gene encodes CDR1 DFQATT and CDR2 SNEGSKA (reference sequence). Trimming removed 6 bases at V and 6 bases at J, with 14 bases between. The CDR3 runs 13 residues. The CDR3 protein is CSANREIAGELFF. The CDR3 DNA reads TGCAGTGCCAACAGGGAGATCGCCGGGGAGCTGTTTTTT.

This clonotype was detected many times. This sequence joins TRBV6-5 and TRBJ1-1; TRBD1 might be the D (5 bases). The CDR3 has 14 residues. V was shortened by 0 bases and J by 0 bases, with 5 bases between the two germline ends. The germline CDR1 and CDR2 sequences are MNHEY and SVGAGI. The CDR3 reads CASSYSGVNTEAFF. CDR3 bases: TGTGCCAGCAGTTACTCGGGGGTGAACACTGAAGCTTTCTTT.

This clonotype was seen a few times. The V and J genes are TRBV7-2 and TRBJ2-5; 11 nucleotides match TRBD2. Germline CDR1 and CDR2: SGHTA and FQGNSA. The CDR3 sequence is 16 residues long. Losses at the gene ends were 7 bases for V and 1 base for J; bases not matched to a gene: 8. The CDR3 DNA reads as TGTGCCAGCACCAGGCTAGCGGGGGGCGTCCAAGAGACCCAGTACTTC. As protein: CASTRLAGGVQETQYF.